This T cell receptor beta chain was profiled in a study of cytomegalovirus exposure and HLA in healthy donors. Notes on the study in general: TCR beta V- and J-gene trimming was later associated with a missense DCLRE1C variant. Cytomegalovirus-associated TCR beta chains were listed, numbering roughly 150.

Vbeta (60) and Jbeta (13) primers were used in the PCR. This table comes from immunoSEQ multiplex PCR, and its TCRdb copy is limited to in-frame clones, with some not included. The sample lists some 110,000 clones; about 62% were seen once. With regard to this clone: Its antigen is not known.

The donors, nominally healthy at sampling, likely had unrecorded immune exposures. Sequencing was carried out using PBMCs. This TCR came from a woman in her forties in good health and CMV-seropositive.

CDR3 in amino acids: CASSLAGGRSQETQYF. In DNA form, the CDR3 reads TGTGCCAGCAGCTTGGCGGGAGGGCGATCTCAAGAGACCCAGTACTTC. The chain is built from TRBV5-8 and TRBJ2-5; TRBD2 agrees at 8 bases. The germline V gene encodes CDR1 SGHTS and CDR2 YDEGEE. J gave up 2 bases and V 0 bases, and 6 bases lay outside the gene matches. The CDR3 loop spans 16 amino acids.